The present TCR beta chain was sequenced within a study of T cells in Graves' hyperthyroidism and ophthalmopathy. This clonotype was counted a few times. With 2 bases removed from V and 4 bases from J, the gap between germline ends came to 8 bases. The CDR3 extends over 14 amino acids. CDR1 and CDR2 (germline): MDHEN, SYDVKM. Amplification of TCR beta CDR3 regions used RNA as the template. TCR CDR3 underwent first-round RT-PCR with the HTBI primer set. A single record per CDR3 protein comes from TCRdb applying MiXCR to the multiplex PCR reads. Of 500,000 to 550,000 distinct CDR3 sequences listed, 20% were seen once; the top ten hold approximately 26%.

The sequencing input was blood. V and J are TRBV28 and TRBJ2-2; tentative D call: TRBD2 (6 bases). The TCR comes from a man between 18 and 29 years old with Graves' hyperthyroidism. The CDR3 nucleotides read TGTGCCAGCAGTTTAAGGAGGGTCACCGGGGAGCTGTTTTTT. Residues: CASSLRRVTGELFF. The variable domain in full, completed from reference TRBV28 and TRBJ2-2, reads DVKVTQSSRYLVKRTGEKVFLECVQDMDHENMFWYRQDPGLGLRLIYFSYDVKMKEKGDIPEGYSVSREKKERFSLILESASTNQTSMYLCASSLRRVTGELFFGEGSRLTVL.